This T cell receptor (beta chain) is from a study of shared clonotypes between healthy human individuals. Points from the study as a whole: A small donor pool kept down the genetic and exposure-history diversity that was represented.

The sample holds one count of this clone. Its target is unknown. Method: immunoSEQ multiplex PCR; TCRdb's copy keeps in-frame clones and lacks some. The sample holds about 1,500,000 clones; more than 95% are singletons and the top ten take 0.95% to 1.5%. V was pared by 0 bases and J by 8 bases, with 8 bases between. The CDR3 is 13 amino acids. Germline V gene lookup returns CDR1 SGHNT and CDR2 YYREEE (reference sequence). This TCR derives from a man aged 25-40 years in good health. The specimen sequenced was naive CD4+ T cells sorted from blood. Regarding subset: CD45RA+ positively selected. The rearrangement uses TRBV5-4 and TRBJ1-4; D is possibly TRBD1 (5 bases). The CDR3, as DNA: TGTGCCAGCAGCTTGGTAGGGGAGGAAAAACTGTTTTTT. Translation: CASSLVGEEKLFF.